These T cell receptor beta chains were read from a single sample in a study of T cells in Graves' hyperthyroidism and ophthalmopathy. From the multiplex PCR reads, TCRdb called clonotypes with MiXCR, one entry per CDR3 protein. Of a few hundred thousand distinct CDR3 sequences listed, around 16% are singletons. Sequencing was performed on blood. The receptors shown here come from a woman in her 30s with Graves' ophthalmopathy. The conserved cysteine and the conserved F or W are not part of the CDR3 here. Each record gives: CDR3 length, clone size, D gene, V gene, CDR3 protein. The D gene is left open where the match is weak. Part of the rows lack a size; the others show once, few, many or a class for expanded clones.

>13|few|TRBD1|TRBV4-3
ASSHPDRAGSPLH
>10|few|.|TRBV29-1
SAEDGPAEAF
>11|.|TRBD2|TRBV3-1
ASSQVAGGEQY
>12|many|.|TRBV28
ASSSPGTQFEAF
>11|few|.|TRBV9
ASSVDETTGYT
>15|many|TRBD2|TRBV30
AWSDSSGRARFETQY
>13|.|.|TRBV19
ASISGYLNTGELF
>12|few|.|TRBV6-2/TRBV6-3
ASSYIHMTEELF
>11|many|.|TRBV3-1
ASSQGGGEGYT
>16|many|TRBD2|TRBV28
ASRPTRRTSGFYNEQF
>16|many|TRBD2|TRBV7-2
ASSLARRLAGDTGELF
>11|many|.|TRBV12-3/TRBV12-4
ASSFGRTRELF
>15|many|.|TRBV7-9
ASSSTDRGQNTYEQY
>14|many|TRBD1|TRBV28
ASSLLTGGPMNGYT
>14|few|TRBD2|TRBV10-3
AIRGGLGSSYNEQF
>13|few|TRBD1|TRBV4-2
ASSQERGRGYGYT
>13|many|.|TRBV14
ASSLLPTANTEAF
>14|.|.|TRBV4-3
ASSQEVDSHQDTQY
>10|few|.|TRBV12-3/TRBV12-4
ASSLGVGAQH
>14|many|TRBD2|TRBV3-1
ASSPTSGRSGNEQF
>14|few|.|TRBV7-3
ASSGGAGGDRSAQY
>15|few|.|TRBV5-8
ASSSPQDTRANTEAF
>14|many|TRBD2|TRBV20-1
SAQGKSSGVTDTQY
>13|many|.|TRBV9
ASSVSGASTDTQY
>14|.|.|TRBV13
ASSLGGFSLNQPQH
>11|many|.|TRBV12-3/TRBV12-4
ASSQIDTGELF
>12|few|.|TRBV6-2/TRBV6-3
ASGLTGHNQPQH
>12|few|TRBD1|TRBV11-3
ASSIGQGANIQY
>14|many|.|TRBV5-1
ASSLGQGRGTDTQY
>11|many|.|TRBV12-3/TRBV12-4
ASSFGEVTEAF
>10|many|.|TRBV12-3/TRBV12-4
ASSHRDNEQF
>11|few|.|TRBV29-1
SVDSGSSYEQY
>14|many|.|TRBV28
ASSLGRRGVNTEAF
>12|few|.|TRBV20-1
SASGQLHSDTQY
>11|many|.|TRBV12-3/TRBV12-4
ASSPTPPTEAF
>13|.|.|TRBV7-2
ASSLGRVHTGELF
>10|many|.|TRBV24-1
ATSDLKREQF
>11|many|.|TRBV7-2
ASSFLGPGTQY